The T cell receptor (beta chain) under discussion was sequenced for a study of STAT3 mutations in large granular lymphocyte leukemia. Findings and caveats of the study: Differing intervals and regimens complicate linking therapy response to clone burden. Samples missed the first appearance of the clone. Every T-LGLL patient had at least one immunodominant TCRbeta clonotype. All newly emerging clones after therapy were STAT3 wild type.

This table comes from immunoSEQ multiplex PCR, and its TCRdb copy is limited to in-frame clones, with some not included. The sample comprises about 1,800 clones, more than 60% of which are singletons, and around 61% rests with the top ten. Concerning this clone itself: Its cognate antigen is unknown.

The CDR3 length is 16 residues. Germline V gene lookup returns CDR1 KGHSH and CDR2 LQKENI. Between the trimmed V and J ends, which lost 6 bases and 3 bases, there was a span of 20 bases. This TCR was recovered from a man aged 45-65 years with T-cell large granular lymphocyte leukemia. Some clones in this sample may be carry-over from other donors' samples. V usage is TRBV18 and J usage is TRBJ1-1, with D unclear. The sample consisted of peripheral blood mononuclear cells. For the CDR3, the DNA is TGTGCCAGCTCGCCGGCATCTGCTACGAGGTACACTGAAGCTTTCTTT. Translating it yields CASSPASATRYTEAFF.